Listed below are T cell receptor beta chains from one sample, sequenced in a study of shared clonotypes between healthy human individuals. Data came from immunoSEQ multiplex PCR; TCRdb stores just in-frame clones and leaves some out. The table shows some 2.4 million clones, with roughly 93% occurring only once. Specimen: naive CD4+ T cells from PBMCs. The receptors were gathered from a man younger than 30 in good health. Some clones in this sample may be carry-over from other donors' samples. The CDR3 runs from the conserved cysteine through the conserved F or W. A D gene is named only where the DNA matches it firmly. Size tells how often a clone was seen (once, few, many) or the class of an expanded clone, and some rows leave it out.

v_call	j_call	clone_size	d_call	cdr3_aa	cdr3_nt
TRBV19	TRBJ1-1	.	.	CASSDPGRGAFF	TGTGCCAGTAGTGATCCAGGGCGAGGTGCTTTCTTT
TRBV5-1	TRBJ2-3	.	.	CASSPESTDTQYF	TGCGCCAGCAGCCCAGAGAGCACAGATACGCAGTATTTT
TRBV5-4	TRBJ2-7	.	.	CASSFRGWDSYEQYF	TGTGCCAGCAGCTTTAGAGGTTGGGACTCCTACGAGCAGTACTTC
TRBV25-1	TRBJ2-7	.	TRBD1	CASSIWDRPNEQYF	TGTGCCAGCAGTATTTGGGACAGGCCCAACGAGCAGTACTTC
TRBV5-4	TRBJ2-3	.	.	CASSLYASSTDTQYF	TGTGCCAGCAGCTTATACGCTTCTAGCACAGATACGCAGTATTTT
TRBV11-2	TRBJ1-6	.	TRBD1	CASSLEGTGDSPLHF	TGTGCCAGCAGCTTAGAAGGGACAGGGGATTCACCCCTCCACTTT
TRBV7-2	TRBJ2-1	.	.	CASSQGSVAEQFF	TGTGCCAGCAGTCAGGGGTCCGTGGCTGAGCAGTTCTTC
TRBV5-4	TRBJ2-7	.	.	CASSRTGTGRENYEQYF	TGTGCCAGCAGCCGGACGGGGACGGGAAGGGAAAACTACGAGCAGTACTTC
TRBV9	TRBJ2-1	.	.	CASSVAHNEQFF	TGTGCCAGCAGCGTAGCTCACAATGAGCAGTTCTTC
TRBV29-1	TRBJ2-7	.	TRBD1	CSVNGQASSYEQYF	TGCAGCGTGAACGGACAGGCTAGCTCCTACGAGCAGTACTTC
TRBV7-8	TRBJ2-7	.	TRBD2	CASSPLRTSGGYEQYF	TGTGCCAGCAGCCCCCTCAGGACTAGCGGGGGCTACGAGCAGTACTTC
TRBV10-3	TRBJ1-2	.	TRBD1	CAISPLRGPSYGYTF	TGTGCCATCAGTCCCCTCAGGGGGCCCAGCTATGGCTACACCTTC
TRBV4-2	TRBJ1-5	once	.	CASSKAAHSNQPQHF	TGTGCCAGCAGTAAAGCAGCCCATTCCAATCAGCCCCAGCATTTT
TRBV4-1	TRBJ1-5	few	.	CASSQDGSNQPQHF	TGCGCCAGCAGCCAAGACGGTAGCAATCAGCCCCAGCATTTT
TRBV18	TRBJ1-2	once	.	CASSPVQSYGYTF	TGTGCCAGCTCACCAGTGCAGAGTTATGGCTACACCTTC
TRBV6-5	TRBJ2-3	.	.	CASSYSIPDTQYF	TGTGCCAGCAGTTACTCGATCCCCGATACGCAGTATTTT
TRBV19	TRBJ2-7	.	.	CASRNRLGAFEQYF	TGTGCCAGTAGGAATAGACTGGGGGCCTTCGAGCAGTACTTC
TRBV19	TRBJ2-2	.	.	CASRVMPANTGELFF	TGTGCCAGTAGAGTGATGCCAGCGAACACCGGGGAGCTGTTTTTT
TRBV5-6	TRBJ2-3	once	.	CASSSPDKGSTDTQYF	TGTGCCAGCAGCTCTCCTGACAAGGGTAGCACAGATACGCAGTATTTT
TRBV7-2	TRBJ2-7	.	TRBD2	CASSLGGRAASEQYF	TGTGCCAGCAGCTTAGGCGGGAGGGCCGCGAGCGAGCAGTACTTC
TRBV18	TRBJ2-5	once	.	CASSPGDPRETQYF	TGTGCCAGCTCACCAGGGGACCCCCGAGAGACCCAGTACTTC
TRBV6-6	TRBJ1-4	.	.	CASSYSSAGNEKLFF	TGTGCCAGCAGTTACTCGTCGGCAGGAAATGAAAAACTGTTTTTT
TRBV7-9	TRBJ2-7	.	.	CASSSVGSSYEQYF	TGTGCCAGCAGCTCAGTGGGGAGCTCCTACGAGCAGTACTTC
TRBV5-1	TRBJ2-3	.	.	CASSPGNRDTDTQYF	TGCGCCAGCAGCCCTGGCAACAGGGACACAGATACGCAGTATTTT
TRBV6-1	TRBJ2-3	once	.	CASTRDSSTDTQYF	TGTGCCAGCACGCGGGACAGTTCCACAGATACGCAGTATTTT
TRBV28	TRBJ2-2	.	.	CASTGTPNTGELFF	TGTGCCAGCACAGGGACCCCGAACACCGGGGAGCTGTTTTTT
TRBV9	TRBJ2-1	.	TRBD2	CASSVSSGSVNEQFF	TGTGCCAGCAGCGTATCTAGCGGGAGTGTCAATGAGCAGTTCTTC
TRBV30	TRBJ1-1	.	.	CAWSHPDRNTEAFF	TGTGCCTGGAGTCATCCGGACAGAAACACTGAAGCTTTCTTT
TRBV2	TRBJ1-3	.	TRBD1	CASSATGGSGGTIYF	TGTGCCAGCAGTGCGACAGGGGGCTCCGGAGGAACCATATATTTT
TRBV27	TRBJ2-7	once	.	CASSKGESYEQYF	TGTGCCAGCAGTAAGGGGGAGTCCTACGAGCAGTACTTC
TRBV6-1	TRBJ1-5	.	.	CASSDFPASNQPQHF	TGTGCCAGCAGTGACTTCCCCGCAAGCAATCAGCCCCAGCATTTT
TRBV11-2	TRBJ2-7	.	.	CASSLENRVYEQYF	TGTGCCAGCAGCTTAGAAAACAGGGTCTACGAGCAGTACTTC
TRBV11-2	TRBJ2-7	.	TRBD1	CASSPRTGVSYEQYF	TGTGCCAGCAGCCCACGGACAGGGGTCTCCTACGAGCAGTACTTC
TRBV11-2	TRBJ2-1	.	TRBD2	CASSLDWSLSGRFHNEQFF	TGTGCCAGCAGCTTAGATTGGTCCCTAAGCGGGAGGTTCCACAATGAGCAGTTCTTC
TRBV18	TRBJ2-7	.	TRBD1	CASSIGTGSNEQYF	TGTGCCAGCTCAATAGGGACAGGGTCAAACGAGCAGTACTTC
TRBV4-2	TRBJ2-5	.	TRBD2	CASSQANRLAGEGVETQYF	TGTGCCAGCAGCCAAGCGAACCGACTAGCGGGTGAGGGGGTAGAGACCCAGTACTTC
TRBV5-5	TRBJ1-1	.	TRBD1	CASSSLDRGLAGAFF	TGTGCCAGCAGCTCACTAGACAGGGGCTTGGCCGGAGCTTTCTTT
TRBV23-1	TRBJ2-1	.	.	CASSQSLGSRNYSYNEQFF	TGCGCCAGCAGTCAATCCCTCGGAAGCCGTAACTACTCCTACAATGAGCAGTTCTTC
TRBV6-1	TRBJ2-5	.	.	CASSEGPLGETQYF	TGTGCCAGCAGTGAAGGTCCCCTGGGAGAGACCCAGTACTTC
TRBV18	TRBJ2-1	.	TRBD2	CASSPLAGGYNEQFF	TGTGCCAGCTCACCTCTAGCGGGAGGGTACAATGAGCAGTTCTTC
TRBV5-1	TRBJ2-2	.	TRBD2	CASRAGALTGELFF	TGCGCCAGCAGGGCGGGAGCGCTCACCGGGGAGCTGTTTTTT
TRBV19	TRBJ2-4	.	.	CASRPPGPGNIQYF	TGTGCCAGTAGGCCCCCAGGGCCGGGAAACATTCAGTACTTC
TRBV7-9	TRBJ2-1	.	.	CASQDEQFF	TGTGCCAGCCAGGATGAGCAGTTCTTC
TRBV6-5	TRBJ1-2	.	.	CASSGRYDGYGYTF	TGTGCCAGCAGTGGACGGTACGATGGCTATGGCTACACCTTC
TRBV4-3	TRBJ2-7	.	TRBD1	CASSQAPGGAGYEQYF	TGCGCCAGCAGCCAAGCACCAGGGGGCGCGGGCTACGAGCAGTACTTC